Listed below are T cell receptor beta chains from one sample, sequenced in a study of T cell repertoires in cytomegalovirus infection. TCRdb called the reads again in MiXCR, with one record for every CDR3 protein. Here the sample spans some 700,000 distinct CDR3 sequences, around a third being singletons. The antigens these receptors bind are not known. The sequencing used cultured PBMCs, collected from culture after CMV antigen stimulation. The receptors shown here come from a human donor in good health (CMV status not recorded). Some clones in this sample may be carry-over from other donors' samples. Both conserved end residues are part of each CDR3. Each record gives: V gene, D gene, J gene, clone size, CDR3 DNA, CDR3 protein. D genes are given only for firm matches. Clone size appears in some rows only: once, few, many, or a class for an expanded clone.

v_gene: TRBV7-9; d_gene: NA; j_gene: TRBJ1-2; abundance: NA; CDR3nt: TGTGCCAGCAGCTTAAAAGGTCTCAACTATGGCTACACCTTC; CDR3aa: CASSLKGLNYGYTF
v_gene: TRBV7-9; d_gene: NA; j_gene: TRBJ2-5; abundance: few; CDR3nt: TGTGCCAGCAGCGGGCTTGGGGAGACCCAGTACTTC; CDR3aa: CASSGLGETQYF
v_gene: TRBV19; d_gene: NA; j_gene: TRBJ2-7; abundance: NA; CDR3nt: TGTGCCAGTAGTATCCCTAGACAAGAGCAGTACTTC; CDR3aa: CASSIPRQEQYF
v_gene: TRBV12-3/TRBV12-4; d_gene: NA; j_gene: TRBJ1-2; abundance: few; CDR3nt: TGTGCCAGCAGCCAGGGACGGCTCTATGGCTACACCTTC; CDR3aa: CASSQGRLYGYTF
v_gene: TRBV7-6; d_gene: TRBD2; j_gene: TRBJ2-1; abundance: once; CDR3nt: TGTGCCGGCAGTACATCACCGGGCGGGAGTAGTGCGTCGGAGCAGTTCTTC; CDR3aa: CAGSTSPGGSSASEQFF
v_gene: TRBV7-8; d_gene: TRBD2; j_gene: TRBJ2-1; abundance: few; CDR3nt: TGTGCCAGCAGCGGAACCACGGGACTAACCTACAATGAGCAGTTCTTC; CDR3aa: CASSGTTGLTYNEQFF
v_gene: TRBV7-2; d_gene: TRBD2; j_gene: TRBJ2-5; abundance: NA; CDR3nt: TGTGCCAGCAGCTTAGTTAGCGGGGGGCCGCAGACCCAGTACTTC; CDR3aa: CASSLVSGGPQTQYF
v_gene: TRBV7-2; d_gene: NA; j_gene: TRBJ1-1; abundance: NA; CDR3nt: TGTGCCAGCAGCTCCCGGGGAAGGACTGAAGCTTTCTTT; CDR3aa: CASSSRGRTEAFF
v_gene: TRBV20-1; d_gene: TRBD1; j_gene: TRBJ2-7; abundance: few; CDR3nt: TGCAGTGCTACCCCTACGGACAGGGTCTACGAGCAGTACTTC; CDR3aa: CSATPTDRVYEQYF
v_gene: TRBV7-9; d_gene: TRBD1; j_gene: TRBJ2-7; abundance: NA; CDR3nt: TGTGCCAGCAGCTTTGGCCAAAACCTCCGGGACAGCTCCTACGAGCAGTACTTC; CDR3aa: CASSFGQNLRDSSYEQYF
v_gene: TRBV4-1; d_gene: NA; j_gene: TRBJ1-4; abundance: NA; CDR3nt: TGCGCCAGCAGAGGTGCGACTAATGAAAAACTGTTTTTT; CDR3aa: CASRGATNEKLFF
v_gene: TRBV20-1; d_gene: TRBD2; j_gene: TRBJ2-3; abundance: NA; CDR3nt: TGCAGTCAACTAGCGGGCCTCCTCACAGATACGCAGTATTTT; CDR3aa: CSQLAGLLTDTQYF
v_gene: TRBV11-2; d_gene: NA; j_gene: TRBJ2-1; abundance: few; CDR3nt: TGTGCCAGCAGCTTTGGACACCTCGGGAATGAGCAGTTCTTC; CDR3aa: CASSFGHLGNEQFF
v_gene: TRBV5-1; d_gene: NA; j_gene: TRBJ1-6; abundance: few; CDR3nt: TGCGCCAGCAGCCCCTTGGGGGCCTATAATTCACCCCTCCACTTT; CDR3aa: CASSPLGAYNSPLHF
v_gene: TRBV2; d_gene: NA; j_gene: TRBJ1-2; abundance: NA; CDR3nt: TGTGCCAGCAGCTCAGGGAACCGCTATGGCTACACCTTC; CDR3aa: CASSSGNRYGYTF
v_gene: TRBV7-9; d_gene: NA; j_gene: TRBJ2-2; abundance: few; CDR3nt: TGTGCCAGCAGCTTCGGGGGTTCTGTCGGGGAGCTGTTTTTT; CDR3aa: CASSFGGSVGELFF
v_gene: TRBV12-3/TRBV12-4; d_gene: NA; j_gene: TRBJ1-4; abundance: NA; CDR3nt: TGTGCCAGCAGTCCCCAAGTCGTTGCAACTAATGAAAAACTGTTTTTT; CDR3aa: CASSPQVVATNEKLFF
v_gene: TRBV7-8; d_gene: TRBD1; j_gene: TRBJ1-1; abundance: few; CDR3nt: TGTGCCAGCAGCGTACCGGGACAGCGGCGGGCTTTCTTT; CDR3aa: CASSVPGQRRAFF
v_gene: TRBV15; d_gene: NA; j_gene: TRBJ2-5; abundance: NA; CDR3nt: TGTGCCACCAGCAGGACCGGGACTCAAGAGACCCAGTACTTC; CDR3aa: CATSRTGTQETQYF
v_gene: TRBV7-9; d_gene: TRBD1; j_gene: TRBJ2-1; abundance: NA; CDR3nt: TGTGCCAGCAGCCTTAGTACAGGGGGTGAGCAGTTCTTC; CDR3aa: CASSLSTGGEQFF
v_gene: TRBV2; d_gene: NA; j_gene: TRBJ2-2; abundance: few; CDR3nt: TGTGCCAGCACTAGTTTCACCGGGGAGCTGTTTTTT; CDR3aa: CASTSFTGELFF
v_gene: TRBV15; d_gene: NA; j_gene: TRBJ2-1; abundance: NA; CDR3nt: TGTGCCACCAGCAGAGCTTCCCCACTTAATGAGCAGTTCTTC; CDR3aa: CATSRASPLNEQFF
v_gene: TRBV7-9; d_gene: TRBD1; j_gene: TRBJ1-4; abundance: NA; CDR3nt: TGTGCCAGCAGACAACAGGGGAGCGAAAAACTGTTTTTT; CDR3aa: CASRQQGSEKLFF
v_gene: TRBV19; d_gene: NA; j_gene: TRBJ2-1; abundance: few; CDR3nt: TGTGCCACCACAGGGAACTACAATGAGCAGTTCTTC; CDR3aa: CATTGNYNEQFF
v_gene: TRBV4-3; d_gene: NA; j_gene: TRBJ1-1; abundance: few; CDR3nt: TGCGCCAGCAGCCCCCGAGGTCTGAACACTGAAGCTTTCTTT; CDR3aa: CASSPRGLNTEAFF
v_gene: TRBV4-1; d_gene: NA; j_gene: TRBJ1-1; abundance: NA; CDR3nt: TGCGCCAGCAGCCAAGAAGAAGGGAACATGGAAGCTTTCTTT; CDR3aa: CASSQEEGNMEAFF
v_gene: TRBV14; d_gene: NA; j_gene: TRBJ1-3; abundance: NA; CDR3nt: TGTGCCAGCAGCCAAGAAGGAACTTGGAACACCATATATTTT; CDR3aa: CASSQEGTWNTIYF
v_gene: TRBV2; d_gene: NA; j_gene: TRBJ1-1; abundance: few; CDR3nt: TGTGCCAGCAGTCAGGGACCTTCCGAACGCACTGAAGCTTTCTTT; CDR3aa: CASSQGPSERTEAFF
v_gene: TRBV20-1; d_gene: TRBD2; j_gene: TRBJ2-5; abundance: NA; CDR3nt: TGCAGTGCTCCCCAATCCCTTCCTCTCGGGAGGGGGGAGACCCAGTACTTC; CDR3aa: CSAPQSLPLGRGETQYF
v_gene: TRBV11-2; d_gene: TRBD2; j_gene: TRBJ2-7; abundance: NA; CDR3nt: TGTGCCAGCAGCTTAAGTCGGGCCGGGAGGGTCGACGAGCAGTACTTC; CDR3aa: CASSLSRAGRVDEQYF
v_gene: TRBV6-5; d_gene: NA; j_gene: TRBJ2-7; abundance: NA; CDR3nt: TGTGCCAGCAGTTACACCGGGGCCCACTACGAGCAGTACTTC; CDR3aa: CASSYTGAHYEQYF
v_gene: TRBV2; d_gene: NA; j_gene: TRBJ2-2; abundance: few; CDR3nt: TGTGCCAGCAGTGAATGGTGGCACACCGGGGAGCTGTTTTTT; CDR3aa: CASSEWWHTGELFF
v_gene: TRBV6-2/TRBV6-3; d_gene: TRBD1; j_gene: TRBJ1-1; abundance: NA; CDR3nt: TGTGCCAGCAGCCTTGACAGGGGTGTTACTGAAGCTTTCTTT; CDR3aa: CASSLDRGVTEAFF
v_gene: TRBV7-2; d_gene: NA; j_gene: TRBJ2-7; abundance: many; CDR3nt: TGTGCCAGCAGCTTAGCGTTACTCCTGTCCTACGAGCAGTACTTC; CDR3aa: CASSLALLLSYEQYF
v_gene: TRBV6-1; d_gene: NA; j_gene: TRBJ1-2; abundance: NA; CDR3nt: TGTGCCAGCTGCCGGGGCGCGGACTATGGCTACACCTTC; CDR3aa: CASCRGADYGYTF
v_gene: TRBV4-1; d_gene: TRBD1; j_gene: TRBJ1-4; abundance: NA; CDR3nt: TGCGCCAGCAGCCGGACCGGGACAGCTAATGAAAAACTGTTTTTT; CDR3aa: CASSRTGTANEKLFF
v_gene: TRBV3-1; d_gene: NA; j_gene: TRBJ1-4; abundance: NA; CDR3nt: TGTGCCAGCAGCCAAAGGGGGGGTGGTGAAAAACTGTTTTTT; CDR3aa: CASSQRGGGEKLFF
v_gene: TRBV12-3/TRBV12-4; d_gene: NA; j_gene: TRBJ2-1; abundance: few; CDR3nt: TGTGCCAGCAGTTCTGTATTGGATGAGCAGTTCTTC; CDR3aa: CASSSVLDEQFF
v_gene: TRBV18; d_gene: NA; j_gene: TRBJ1-4; abundance: NA; CDR3nt: TGTGCCAGCTCACCCGGACACTCAACTAATGAAAAACTGTTTTTT; CDR3aa: CASSPGHSTNEKLFF
v_gene: TRBV5-3; d_gene: NA; j_gene: TRBJ1-2; abundance: NA; CDR3nt: TGTGCCAGCAGCTATACAACGGCCCAAGGGTATGGCTACACCTTC; CDR3aa: CASSYTTAQGYGYTF
v_gene: TRBV5-1; d_gene: NA; j_gene: TRBJ2-6; abundance: few; CDR3nt: TGCGCCAGCAGCACCGGACCTACCTCTGGGGCCAACGTCCTGACTTTC; CDR3aa: CASSTGPTSGANVLTF
v_gene: TRBV27; d_gene: TRBD2; j_gene: TRBJ2-1; abundance: NA; CDR3nt: TGTGCCAGCAGTTTAGGGACTAGCGCCCACAATGAGCAGTTCTTC; CDR3aa: CASSLGTSAHNEQFF